The present T cell receptor beta chain was sequenced within a study of spatial heterogeneity in lung cancer. Study summary: Sequencing consistently turned up more beta-chain sequences than alpha-chain sequences.

Findings and limits, study-wide: Relative to follow-up, resection was when ubiquitous expanded tumor TCRs appeared more in blood.

TCR cDNA molecules were tagged individually, and each one carried a unique molecular identifier. TCRdb reanalysed the 5' RACE reads using MiXCR and keeps one entry per CDR3 protein. The sample comprises just under 95,000 distinct CDR3 sequences, about 12% of which are singletons, and about 38% rests with the top ten. Regarding time point: sample taken at primary tumor resection. Unsorted samples of tumor, nontumor lung or frozen PBMC had their whole RNA sequenced. A remark on this clonotype: Its target is not known.

The sample was PBMCs, taken at surgery. This receptor was identified in a male donor with early-stage non-small cell lung cancer.

CDR3 sequence reads: CASSQPSGSLNEQYF. Written as DNA, the CDR3 is TGTGCCAGCAGCCAGCCTAGCGGGAGTCTGAACGAGCAGTACTTC. The chain is built from TRBV6-2 or TRBV6-3 and TRBJ2-7, with 10 bases that match TRBD2. The germline CDR1 and CDR2 sequences are MNHEY and SVGEGT. This CDR3 has 15 residues. V was clipped by 6 bases and J by 5 bases; unmatched bases: 10.